Listed here are 19 T cell receptor beta chains from one sample, sequenced in a study of cytomegalovirus exposure and HLA in healthy donors. Using immunoSEQ multiplex PCR, the repertoire was profiled, and TCRdb retains in-frame clones only, with some absent. The sample lists about 240,000 clones; approximately 83% were seen once. Material for sequencing was PBMCs. The receptors were gathered from a woman in her thirties in good health and CMV-seropositive.

Only a few counts were recorded for this clone. The chain recombines TRBV28 with TRBJ2-7; D unresolved. With 8 bases removed from V and 6 bases from J, the gap between germline ends came to 11 bases. Germline values: CDR1 MDHEN, CDR2 SYDVKM. The CDR3 length is 11 residues. The CDR3 protein is CASGQEGEQYF. The CDR3 nucleotides are TGTGCCAGCGGGCAGGAAGGCGAGCAGTACTTC. Full variable domain (rest looked up from reference TRBV28 and TRBJ2-7): DVKVTQSSRYLVKRTGEKVFLECVQDMDHENMFWYRQDPGLGLRLIYFSYDVKMKEKGDIPEGYSVSREKKERFSLILESASTNQTSMYLCASGQEGEQYFGPGTRLTVT.

The gene calls are TRBV6-1 and TRBJ1-4; D perhaps matches TRBD1 (5 bases). Trimming took off 2 bases at V and 2 bases at J, with 9 bases between the two ends. CDR3 length: 15 amino acids. Germline CDR1 is MNHNS and CDR2 is SASEGT. CDR3 protein: CASSEMAGTNEKLFF. DNA for the CDR3: TGTGCCAGCAGTGAAATGGCAGGGACTAATGAAAAACTGTTTTTT.

J is TRBJ2-1 and V is TRBV6-4; 9 nucleotides align to TRBD1. The junction had 7 bases not matched to a gene; V was cut back by 6 bases and J by 1 base. Germline CDR1 and CDR2: MRHNA and SNTAGT. The CDR3 is 16 amino acids. CDR3 protein: CASSPTDRGSYNEQFF. The CDR3 coding sequence is TGTGCCAGCAGCCCAACGGACAGGGGTTCCTACAATGAGCAGTTCTTC.

The rearrangement joins TRBV6-1 to TRBJ1-1; D is perhaps TRBD1 (6 bases). Germline V CDR1 and CDR2: MNHNS, SASEGT. Trimming stripped 2 bases from V and 1 base from J, with 11 bases between. The length of the CDR3 is 15 residues. This CDR3 reads CASSEWETGNTEAFF. The CDR3, as DNA: TGTGCCAGCAGTGAATGGGAGACAGGGAACACTGAAGCTTTCTTT.

The chain is built from TRBV27 and TRBJ2-4, with 12 bases aligning to TRBD1. Germline CDR1 is MNHEY and CDR2 is SMNVEV (reference sequence). V lost 4 bases and J lost 7; bases outside the gene matches: 8. This CDR3 has 16 residues. The CDR3 reads CASSSFGTGGTNIQYF. CDR3 DNA sequence: TGTGCCAGCAGTTCGTTCGGGACAGGGGGCACGAACATTCAGTACTTC.

V gene TRBV7-9 combines with J gene TRBJ1-1; D is ambiguous. Per germline, CDR1 SEHNR and CDR2 FQNEAQ (reference sequence). V was clipped by 4 bases and J by 7 bases, with 10 bases between them. The CDR3 length is 12 residues. The DNA of the CDR3 is TGTGCCAGCAGCTCAACTCGGGATGAAGCTTTCTTT. As protein: CASSSTRDEAFF.

This chain joins TRBV9 and TRBJ2-7, with 10 bases matching TRBD2. This CDR3 contains 15 residues. The trim removed 2 bases at V and 2 bases at J, leaving 4 bases unmatched. Germline CDR1 reads SGDLS; CDR2 reads YYNGEE. The CDR3 sequence is CASSVGTSVTYEQYF. The DNA of the CDR3 is TGTGCCAGCAGCGTCGGGACTAGCGTAACCTACGAGCAGTACTTC. Drawing the rest from reference TRBV9 and TRBJ2-7, the complete variable domain is DSGVTQTPKHLITATGQRVTLRCSPRSGDLSVYWYQQSLDQGLQFLIQYYNGEERAKGNILERFSAQQFPDLHSELNLSSLELGDSALYFCASSVGTSVTYEQYFGPGTRLTVT.

This sequence joins TRBV5-6 and TRBJ1-2; 8 nucleotides match TRBD1. The V and J ends lost 0 bases and 7 bases, in that order; junction bases with no gene match: 14. From germline, CDR1 is SGHDT and CDR2 YYEEEE. CDR3 length: 17 residues. DNA for the CDR3: TGTGCCAGCAGCTTGGGGCGAGGGGGCCAGGGGGCGGTTGGCTACACCTTC. As protein: CASSLGRGGQGAVGYTF.

In its sample, this clone was seen once. The rearrangement uses TRBV23-1 and TRBJ1-4, with a tentative D call TRBD1 (6 bases). TRBV23-1 carries the ORF label, with uncertain function. This CDR3 spans 13 amino acids. The V and J ends lost 8 bases and 8 bases respectively, with 15 bases between them. CDR3 coding DNA: TGCGCCAGCGCAGGGGAATGGGGGGAAAAACTGTTTTTT. This encodes CASAGEWGEKLFF.

The chain combines TRBV30 with TRBJ2-1; 7 bases match TRBD1. Germline assignment: CDR1 GTSNPN and CDR2 SVGIG (reference sequence). With 3 bases clipped from V and 1 base from J, the junction kept 6 bases outside the gene matches. There are 15 residues in the CDR3. CDR3 amino acids: CAWRKGGLSYNEQFF. The CDR3 DNA follows: TGTGCCTGGAGGAAAGGGGGCTTGTCCTACAATGAGCAGTTCTTC.

The chain recombines TRBV2 with TRBJ2-5; D uncertain. The CDR3 totals 12 residues. V was trimmed by 7 bases and J by 5 bases, leaving 11 bases between them. The germline V gene has CDR1 SNHLY and CDR2 FYNNEI. CDR3 nucleotides: TGTGCCAGCACCGACCCCGGGGAGACCCAGTACTTC. Translation: CASTDPGETQYF.

V gene TRBV5-1 combines with J gene TRBJ2-7; TRBD2 agrees at 10 bases. Germline loops: CDR1 SGHRS, CDR2 YFSETQ. The CDR3 runs to 14 residues. V dropped 2 bases and J dropped 3; count of bases not matched to a gene: 2. The CDR3 DNA is TGCGCCAGCAGCTTCGGGACTAGCGACTACGAGCAGTACTTC. It translates to CASSFGTSDYEQYF.

This chain uses TRBV27 with TRBJ1-3, with 7 positions matching TRBD1. This CDR3 comprises 15 residues. Trimming cost V 5 bases and J 4 bases; bases outside gene matches: 8. The germline V gene has CDR1 MNHEY and CDR2 SMNVEV (reference sequence). The CDR3 sequence: CASSEQGPLGNTIYF. The DNA for the CDR3 is TGTGCCAGCAGTGAACAGGGGCCCTTGGGAAACACCATATATTTT.

This clone was observed a handful of times. Other nucleotide sequences in the sample specify the same CDR3. CDR3 DNA sequence: TGCGCCAGCAGCTTGGGGACAGTCAACACCGGGGAGCTGTTTTTT. Protein: CASSLGTVNTGELFF. V and J are TRBV5-1 and TRBJ2-2, with D maybe TRBD1 (6 bases). V was clipped by 0 bases and J by 2 bases, with 8 bases between them. The CDR3 has 15 residues. Germline lookup yields CDR1 SGHRS and CDR2 YFSETQ.

The chain couples TRBV19 to TRBJ1-2, with D uncertain. The CDR3 totals 16 residues. Trimming cost V 5 bases and J 0 bases, with 16 bases left between them. The germline CDR1 and CDR2 sequences are LNHDA and SQIVND (reference sequence). CDR3 sequence (DNA): TGTGCCAGTAGTTCCTCTAGAAGAGATGCTAACTATGGCTACACCTTC. It codes for CASSSSRRDANYGYTF. Based on the CDR3 plus reference TRBV19 and TRBJ1-2, the full variable domain is DGGITQSPKYLFRKEGQNVTLSCEQNLNHDAMYWYRQDPGQGLRLIYYSQIVNDFQKGDIAEGYSVSREKKESFPLTVTSAQKNPTAFYLCASSSSRRDANYGYTFGSGTRLTVV.

The chain recombines TRBV5-1 with TRBJ2-3; TRBD2 matches at 11 bases. This CDR3 spans 16 amino acids. J lost 0 bases, V lost 4 bases, and 4 bases had no gene match. Looked up from germline, CDR1 is SGHRS and CDR2 is YFSETQ. The CDR3 DNA reads TGCGCCAGCAGCACCTGGACTAGCGGGAGCACAGATACGCAGTATTTT. This codes for CASSTWTSGSTDTQYF.

The chain links TRBV28 to TRBJ2-7; D possibly corresponds to TRBD2 (6 bases). The V and J ends lost 8 bases and 9 bases respectively, with 23 bases between them. Germline V gives CDR1 MDHEN, CDR2 SYDVKM. The CDR3 extends over 14 amino acids. The CDR3 DNA sequence: TGTGCCAGCCACGATCAGGTTCGGGAGAGAGGGCAGTACTTC. It encodes CASHDQVRERGQYF.

Written as DNA, the CDR3 is TGTGCCAGCAGCGTAGGCAGGCAGGGGGCTGGCGGCTACACCTTC. It translates to CASSVGRQGAGGYTF. The gene calls are TRBV9 and TRBJ1-2, with TRBD1 identical over 8 bases. CDR1 and CDR2 (germline): SGDLS, YYNGEE. V lost 0 bases and J lost 8; bases outside the gene matches: 9. The CDR3 has 15 amino acids.

The chain combines TRBV5-1 with TRBJ1-2, with D uncertain. The V and J ends lost 2 bases and 0 bases respectively, with 8 bases between them. Germline values: CDR1 SGHRS, CDR2 YFSETQ. This CDR3 is built from 14 residues. CDR3 sequence reads: CASSFTDPNYGYTF. In nucleotides, the CDR3 is TGCGCCAGCAGCTTCACAGACCCTAACTATGGCTACACCTTC. Complete variable domain (other parts from reference TRBV5-1 and TRBJ1-2): KAGVTQTPRYLIKTRGQQVTLSCSPISGHRSVSWYQQTPGQGLQFLFEYFSETQRNKGNFPGRFSGRQFSNSRSEMNVSTLELGDSALYLCASSFTDPNYGYTFGSGTRLTVV.